This TCR beta chain is from a study of human T cells and chemical hapten exposure. The wider study: For sensitization, 2% DPC was applied to a 2 cm by 2 cm patch of upper inner arm skin. 0.01% DPC was applied to the upper back in patch tests, which were read at 6 days. Study results and caveats: Significantly more large CDR3 similarity clusters were formed by expanded TCRs than by controls. Having alopecia, the donors may differ immunologically from healthy people.

CDR1 and CDR2 from the germline V gene are SGHRS and YFSETQ. The V gene end was trimmed by 6 bases and the J gene end by 0 bases; junction bases not matched to a gene: 5. This CDR3 is 16 amino acids long. The sample's time point: patch test 1, 2 weeks after DPC sensitization. Treatment specified: therapeutic diphenylcyclopropenone sensitization with weekly scalp DPC. This clonotype occurred a few times. Antigen unknown. TCRdb recomputed calls from the RACE reads with MiXCR, one row per CDR3 protein. The data show approximately 80,000 distinct CDR3 sequences, approximately 8% seen once. The clonotype originates from a woman between 25 and 40 years old with alopecia areata. Some clones in this sample may be carry-over from other donors' samples. This specimen was whole blood, taken in connection with sensitization to the hapten diphenylcyclopropenone (DPC). This chain joins TRBV5-1 and TRBJ1-4, with 10 bases that match TRBD1. This CDR3 is CASKTGTGATNEKLFF. For the CDR3, the DNA is TGCGCCAGCAAGACCGGGACAGGGGCAACTAATGAAAAACTGTTTTTT.